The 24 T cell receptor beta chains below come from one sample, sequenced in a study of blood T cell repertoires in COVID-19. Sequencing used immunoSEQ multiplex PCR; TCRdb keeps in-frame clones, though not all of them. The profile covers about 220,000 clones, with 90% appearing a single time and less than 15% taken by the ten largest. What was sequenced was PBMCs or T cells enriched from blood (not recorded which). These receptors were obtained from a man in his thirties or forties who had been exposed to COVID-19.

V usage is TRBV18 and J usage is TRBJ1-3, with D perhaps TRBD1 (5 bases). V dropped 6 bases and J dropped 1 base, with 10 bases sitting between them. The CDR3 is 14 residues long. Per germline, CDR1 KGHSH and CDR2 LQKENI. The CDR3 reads CASSTPGSGNTIYF. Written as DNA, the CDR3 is TGTGCCAGCTCTACCCCAGGGTCTGGAAACACCATATATTTT.

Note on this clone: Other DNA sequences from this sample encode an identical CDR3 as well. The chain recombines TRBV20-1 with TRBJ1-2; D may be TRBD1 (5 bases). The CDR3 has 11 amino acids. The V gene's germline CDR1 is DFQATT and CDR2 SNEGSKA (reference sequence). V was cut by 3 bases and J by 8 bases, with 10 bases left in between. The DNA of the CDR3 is TGCAGTGCTAGGGGGGGTGGCGGCTACACCTTC. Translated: CSARGGGGYTF.

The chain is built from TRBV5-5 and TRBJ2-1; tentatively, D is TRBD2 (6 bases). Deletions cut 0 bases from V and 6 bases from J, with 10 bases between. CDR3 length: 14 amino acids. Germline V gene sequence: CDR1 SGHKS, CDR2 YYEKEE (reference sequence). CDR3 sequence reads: CASSLVRGTNEQFF. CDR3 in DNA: TGTGCCAGCAGCTTGGTGCGCGGGACCAATGAGCAGTTCTTC.

CDR3 amino acids: CASSHDRSYEQYF. For the CDR3, the DNA is TGTGCCAGCAGCCACGACAGATCCTACGAGCAGTACTTC. The rearrangement links TRBV3-1 (or the pseudogene TRBV3-2) to TRBJ2-7; tentative D call: TRBD1 (5 bases). The CDR3 runs to 13 residues. V gave up 3 bases and J gave up 1 base, with 7 bases separating them. The germline V gene encodes CDR1 LGHDT and CDR2 YNNKEL (reference sequence).

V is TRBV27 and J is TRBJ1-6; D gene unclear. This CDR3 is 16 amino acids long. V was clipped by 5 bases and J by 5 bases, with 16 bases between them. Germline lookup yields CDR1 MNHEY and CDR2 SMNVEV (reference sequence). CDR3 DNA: TGTGCCAGCAGTGTCTCATGGACGGGAAATAATTCACCCCTCCACTTT. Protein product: CASSVSWTGNNSPLHF.

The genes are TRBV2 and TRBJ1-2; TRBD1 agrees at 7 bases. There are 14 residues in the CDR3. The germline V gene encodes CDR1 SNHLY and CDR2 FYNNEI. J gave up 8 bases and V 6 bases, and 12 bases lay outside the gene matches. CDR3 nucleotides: TGTGCCAGCAGCGCTACTGGACAGGACATAGGCTACACCTTC. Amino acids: CASSATGQDIGYTF. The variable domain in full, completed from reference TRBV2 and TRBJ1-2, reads EPEVTQTPSHQVTQMGQEVILRCVPISNHLYFYWYRQILGQKVEFLVSFYNNEISEKSEIFDDQFSVERPDGSNFTLKIRSTKLEDSAMYFCASSATGQDIGYTFGSGTRLTVV.

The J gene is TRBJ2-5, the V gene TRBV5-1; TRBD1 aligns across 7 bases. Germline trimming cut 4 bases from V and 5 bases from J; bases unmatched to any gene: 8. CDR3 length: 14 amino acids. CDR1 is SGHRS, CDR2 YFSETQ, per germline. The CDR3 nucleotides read TGCGCCAGCAGCCCGACAGGGTACATTGAGACCCAGTACTTC. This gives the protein CASSPTGYIETQYF. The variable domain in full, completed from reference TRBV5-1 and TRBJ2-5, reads KAGVTQTPRYLIKTRGQQVTLSCSPISGHRSVSWYQQTPGQGLQFLFEYFSETQRNKGNFPGRFSGRQFSNSRSEMNVSTLELGDSALYLCASSPTGYIETQYFGPGTRLLVL.

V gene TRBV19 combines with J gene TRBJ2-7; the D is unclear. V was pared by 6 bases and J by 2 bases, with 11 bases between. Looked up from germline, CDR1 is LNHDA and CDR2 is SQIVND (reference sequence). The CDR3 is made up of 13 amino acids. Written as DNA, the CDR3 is TGTGCCAGTAGCCCTGGCAGAACCTACGAGCAGTACTTC. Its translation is CASSPGRTYEQYF.

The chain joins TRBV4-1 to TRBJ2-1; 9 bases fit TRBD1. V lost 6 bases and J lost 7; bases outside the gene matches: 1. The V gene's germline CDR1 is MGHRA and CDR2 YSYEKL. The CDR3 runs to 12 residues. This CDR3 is CASSGTGNEQFF. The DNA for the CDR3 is TGCGCCAGCAGTGGGACAGGGAATGAGCAGTTCTTC.

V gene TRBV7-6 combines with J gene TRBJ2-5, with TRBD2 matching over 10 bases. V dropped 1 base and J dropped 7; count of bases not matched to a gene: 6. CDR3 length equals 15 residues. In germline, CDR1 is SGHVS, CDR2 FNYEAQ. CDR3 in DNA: TGTGCCAGCAGCTTAGGTCTAGCGGGGGAGGGGACCCAGTACTTC. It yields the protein CASSLGLAGEGTQYF.

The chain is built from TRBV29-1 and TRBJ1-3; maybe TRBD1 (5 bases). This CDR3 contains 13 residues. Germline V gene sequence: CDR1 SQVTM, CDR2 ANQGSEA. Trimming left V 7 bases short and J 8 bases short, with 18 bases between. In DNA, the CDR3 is TGCAGCGCTCTCCTCGGGGGGTGGGACACCATATATTTT. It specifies CSALLGGWDTIYF.

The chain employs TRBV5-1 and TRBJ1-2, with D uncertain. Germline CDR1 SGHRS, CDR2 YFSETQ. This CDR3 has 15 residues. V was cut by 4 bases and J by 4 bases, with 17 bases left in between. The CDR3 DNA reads TGCGCCAGCAGCCCTTTCCCAGGAAACCGCTATGGCTACACCTTC. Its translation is CASSPFPGNRYGYTF.

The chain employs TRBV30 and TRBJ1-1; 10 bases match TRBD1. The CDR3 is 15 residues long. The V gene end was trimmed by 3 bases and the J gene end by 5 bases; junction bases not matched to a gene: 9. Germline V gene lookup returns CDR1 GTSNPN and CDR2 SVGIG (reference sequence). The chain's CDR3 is CAWSSRTGGLTEAFF. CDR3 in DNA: TGTGCCTGGAGCTCCCGGACAGGGGGGTTGACTGAAGCTTTCTTT.

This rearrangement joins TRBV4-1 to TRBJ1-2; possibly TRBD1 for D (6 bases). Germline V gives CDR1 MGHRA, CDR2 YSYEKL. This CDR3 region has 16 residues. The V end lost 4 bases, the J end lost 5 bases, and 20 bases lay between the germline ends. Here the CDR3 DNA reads TGCGCCAGCAGCCCGGACGATGGACAGCGTCTATATGGCTACACCTTC. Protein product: CASSPDDGQRLYGYTF.

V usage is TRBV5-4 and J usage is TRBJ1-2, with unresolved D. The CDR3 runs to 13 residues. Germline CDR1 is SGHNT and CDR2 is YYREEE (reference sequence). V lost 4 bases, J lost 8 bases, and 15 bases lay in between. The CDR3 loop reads CASSPGGPDGYTF. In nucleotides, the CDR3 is TGTGCCAGCAGCCCAGGAGGTCCGGACGGCTACACCTTC. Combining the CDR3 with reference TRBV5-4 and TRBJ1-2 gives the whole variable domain ETGVTQSPTHLIKTRGQQVTLRCSSQSGHNTVSWYQQALGQGPQFIFQYYREEENGRGNFPPRFSGLQFPNYSSELNVNALELDDSALYLCASSPGGPDGYTFGSGTRLTVV.

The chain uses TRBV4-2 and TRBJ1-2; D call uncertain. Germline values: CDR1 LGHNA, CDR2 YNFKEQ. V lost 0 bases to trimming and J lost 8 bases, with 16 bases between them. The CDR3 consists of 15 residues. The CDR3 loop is CASSQDLLSGNGYTF. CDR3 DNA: TGTGCCAGCAGCCAAGATCTTCTAAGCGGAAACGGCTACACCTTC.

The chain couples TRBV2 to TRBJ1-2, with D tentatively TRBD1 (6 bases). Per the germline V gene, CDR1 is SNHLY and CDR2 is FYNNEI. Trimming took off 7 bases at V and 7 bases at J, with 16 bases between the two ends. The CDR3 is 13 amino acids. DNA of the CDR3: TGTGCCAGCAACAGGGTCGAGAGTCTTGGCTACACCTTC. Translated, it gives CASNRVESLGYTF.

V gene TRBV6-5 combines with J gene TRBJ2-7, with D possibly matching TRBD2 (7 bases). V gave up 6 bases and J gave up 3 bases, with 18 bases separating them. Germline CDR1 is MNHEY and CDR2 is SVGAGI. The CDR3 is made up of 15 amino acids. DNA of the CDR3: TGTGCCAGCAGAACTCAACGGGGGGCGAGCTACGAGCAGTACTTC. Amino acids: CASRTQRGASYEQYF.

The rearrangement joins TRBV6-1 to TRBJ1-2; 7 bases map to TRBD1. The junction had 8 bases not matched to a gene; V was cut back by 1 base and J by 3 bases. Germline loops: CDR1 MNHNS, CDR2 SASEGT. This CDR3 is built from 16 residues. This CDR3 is CASSEVLGTDDYGYTF. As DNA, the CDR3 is TGTGCCAGCAGTGAAGTATTAGGGACAGATGACTATGGCTACACCTTC.

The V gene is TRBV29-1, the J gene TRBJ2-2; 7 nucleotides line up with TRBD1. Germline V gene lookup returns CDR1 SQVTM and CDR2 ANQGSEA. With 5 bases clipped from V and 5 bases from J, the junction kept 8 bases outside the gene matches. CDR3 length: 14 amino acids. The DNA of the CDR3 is TGCAGCGTTTATAGGGGGCAATCGACCGGGGAGCTGTTTTTT. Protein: CSVYRGQSTGELFF.

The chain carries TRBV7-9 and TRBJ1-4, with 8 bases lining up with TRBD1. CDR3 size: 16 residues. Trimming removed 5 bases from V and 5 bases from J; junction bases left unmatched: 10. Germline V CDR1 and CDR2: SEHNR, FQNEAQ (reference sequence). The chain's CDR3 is CASSPTPTGENEKLFF. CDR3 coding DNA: TGTGCCAGCAGCCCAACCCCGACAGGGGAGAATGAAAAACTGTTTTTT.

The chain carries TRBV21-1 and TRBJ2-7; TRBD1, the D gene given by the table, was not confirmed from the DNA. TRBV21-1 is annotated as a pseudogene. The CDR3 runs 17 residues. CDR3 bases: TGTGCCAGCAGCGCTAATGGAAGGGGGATCCCAGGGAACGAGCAGTACTTC. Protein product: CASSANGRGIPGNEQYF.

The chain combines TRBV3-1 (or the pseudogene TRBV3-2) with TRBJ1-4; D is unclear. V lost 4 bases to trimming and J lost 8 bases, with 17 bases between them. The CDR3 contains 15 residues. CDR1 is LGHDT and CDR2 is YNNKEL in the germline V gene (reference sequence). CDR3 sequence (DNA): TGTGCCAGCAGCCCCGTGGGCGGGCCGGGGGAAAAACTGTTTTTT. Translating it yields CASSPVGGPGEKLFF.

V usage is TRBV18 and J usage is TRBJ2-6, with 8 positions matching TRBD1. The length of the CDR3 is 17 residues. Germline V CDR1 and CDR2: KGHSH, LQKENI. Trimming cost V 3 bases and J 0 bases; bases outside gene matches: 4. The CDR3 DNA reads TGTGCCAGCTCACCGCTGACAGGGGACTCTGGGGCCAACGTCCTGACTTTC. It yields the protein CASSPLTGDSGANVLTF.